This entry lists 23 T cell receptor beta chains sequenced from one sample in a study of long-term antiretroviral therapy in people with HIV. Investigators performed immunoSEQ version v3.0 at survey level. Assay used: immunoSEQ multiplex PCR; TCRdb lists only in-frame clones, some missing. Of some 29,000 clones in the sample, 97% were seen once. The specimen was unsorted PBMCs, collected 7.6 years after starting antiretroviral therapy. These receptors all come from a man aged 25 to 45 with HIV.

Regarding this clone: One junction end does not reproduce the germline sequence, and a read error may be involved. CDR3 DNA sequence: TGCGCCAGCACCCAACCCCTCGGCACCGGGGAGCTGTTTTTT. Amino acids: CASTQPLGTGELFF. The chain joins TRBV4-1 to TRBJ2-2; D is unclear. CDR3 size: 14 residues. The germline gives CDR1 MGHRA, CDR2 YSYEKL.

V gene TRBV2 combines with J gene TRBJ2-7; D uncertain. The CDR3 has 12 amino acids. The V end was cut by 7 bases, the J end by 7 bases, with 14 bases between. The V gene's germline CDR1 is SNHLY and CDR2 FYNNEI. The CDR3 here is CASNYLAEEQYF. The CDR3 DNA follows: TGTGCCAGCAATTATTTGGCGGAGGAGCAGTACTTC.

The rearrangement uses TRBV27 and TRBJ2-5; D is unresolved. Germline V gene lookup returns CDR1 MNHEY and CDR2 SMNVEV (reference sequence). The germline V and J ends were trimmed by 4 bases and 2 bases, with 11 bases remaining between them. The CDR3 consists of 14 residues. This CDR3 is CASSSTLVQETQYF. CDR3 sequence (DNA): TGTGCCAGCAGTTCTACCCTAGTACAAGAGACCCAGTACTTC.

V is TRBV9 and J is TRBJ2-7; TRBD2 matches at 11 bases. V dropped 0 bases and J dropped 6; count of bases not matched to a gene: 5. The CDR3 has 15 amino acids. Germline V gene sequence: CDR1 SGDLS, CDR2 YYNGEE. CDR3 in DNA: TGTGCCAGCAGCGTAGTGGGTACTAGCGGGAGCGAGCAGTACTTC. Its protein product is CASSVVGTSGSEQYF.

This sequence joins TRBV5-1 and TRBJ1-2, with D unresolved. This CDR3 region has 13 residues. Germline CDR1 is SGHRS and CDR2 is YFSETQ. Trimming took 0 bases from V and 4 from J, leaving 7 bases between them. CDR3 loop: CASSLVGSYGYTF. DNA for the CDR3: TGCGCCAGCAGCTTGGTAGGGTCCTATGGCTACACCTTC.

The rearrangement uses TRBV25-1 and TRBJ2-7; TRBD1 matches at 7 bases. The V gene's germline CDR1 is MGHDK and CDR2 SYGVNS. After removal of 10 bases from V and 3 bases from J, the junction contained 9 bases not matched to a gene. This CDR3 spans 13 amino acids. DNA of the CDR3: TGTGCCACCCGCCGGGACAGTTTCTACGAGCAGTACTTC. As protein: CATRRDSFYEQYF.

The chain links TRBV28 to TRBJ2-3, with 9 bases lining up with TRBD2. The CDR3 has 15 amino acids. Trimming cost V 1 base and J 4 bases; bases outside gene matches: 3. CDR1 and CDR2 (germline): MDHEN, SYDVKM. This CDR3 reads CASSLYSGSSDTQYF. For the CDR3, the DNA is TGTGCCAGCAGTTTATATAGCGGGAGTTCAGATACGCAGTATTTT.

CDR3 coding DNA: TGTGCCAGCAGCTTAGATAGGGGGAACACTGAAGCTTTCTTT. Its translation is CASSLDRGNTEAFF. V and J are TRBV7-2 and TRBJ1-1, with a weak D call TRBD1 (5 bases). The V and J ends lost 1 base and 1 base respectively, with 7 bases between them. The CDR3 is 14 amino acids. The germline V gene has CDR1 SGHTA and CDR2 FQGNSA.

The J gene is TRBJ1-2, the V gene TRBV5-4; TRBD1 matches 8 bases. Germline CDR1 and CDR2: SGHNT and YYREEE (reference sequence). Germline trimming cut 4 bases from V and 2 bases from J; bases unmatched to any gene: 16. The CDR3 length is 18 residues. Here the CDR3 reads CASSDITGGKDINYGYTF. In DNA form, the CDR3 reads TGTGCCAGCAGCGATATAACAGGGGGTAAGGATATCAACTATGGCTACACCTTC.

The gene calls are TRBV6-4 and TRBJ2-3; tentatively, D is TRBD1 (6 bases). The CDR3 covers 11 residues. V lost 6 bases, J lost 11 bases, and 12 bases lay in between. Germline V gene data show CDR1 as MRHNA and CDR2 as SNTAGT. CDR3 nucleotides: TGTGCCAGCAGGGAATCGGACAGGCAGTATTTT. The encoded protein is CASRESDRQYF.

The rearrangement uses TRBV9 and TRBJ2-2; 7 nucleotides match TRBD2. Losses at the gene ends were 0 bases for V and 6 bases for J; bases not matched to a gene: 8. This CDR3 region has 16 residues. Germline CDR1 is SGDLS and CDR2 is YYNGEE. Here the CDR3 reads CASSVGGGLSAGELFF. For the CDR3, the DNA is TGTGCCAGCAGCGTAGGGGGGGGACTCTCGGCCGGGGAGCTGTTTTTT.

The chain couples TRBV6-6 to TRBJ2-7; 9 bases line up with TRBD1. Trimming removed 6 bases from V and 3 bases from J; junction bases left unmatched: 3. The CDR3 is 13 residues long. Germline loops: CDR1 MNHNY, CDR2 SVGAGI (reference sequence). The DNA of the CDR3 is TGTGCCAGCAGCTTGGGACAGGGCTACGAGCAGTACTTC. Protein product: CASSLGQGYEQYF.

In this sample, this clone turned up once. The gene calls are TRBV7-9 and TRBJ2-7; unclear D gene. The ends were cut back, 5 bases at V and 0 bases at J, with 14 bases in the middle. The germline gives CDR1 SEHNR, CDR2 FQNEAQ (reference sequence). The CDR3 is made up of 15 amino acids. CDR3 loop: CASSASIVNSYEQYF. The DNA of the CDR3 is TGTGCCAGCAGCGCCTCAATCGTTAACTCCTACGAGCAGTACTTC. The variable domain in full, with the rest retrieved from reference TRBV7-9 and TRBJ2-7, is DTGVSQNPRHKITKRGQNVTFRCDPISEHNRLYWYRQTLGQGPEFLTYFQNEAQLEKSRLLSDRFSAERPKGSFSTLEIQRTEQGDSAMYLCASSASIVNSYEQYFGPGTRLTVT.

This chain links TRBV9 with TRBJ2-2; 8 nucleotides line up with TRBD1. CDR3 size: 15 residues. Per germline, CDR1 SGDLS and CDR2 YYNGEE. The ends lost 3 bases at V and 0 bases at J; junction bases unmatched: 1. In DNA, the CDR3 is TGTGCCAGCAGCGAGACAGGGGCGAACACCGGGGAGCTGTTTTTT. This gives the protein CASSETGANTGELFF.

Here the CDR3 reads CAIKQGPPQVTYEQYF. The CDR3 bases are TGTGCCATCAAACAGGGTCCGCCCCAGGTTACCTACGAGCAGTACTTC. The V and J genes are TRBV2 and TRBJ2-7, with D possibly TRBD1 on 6 matching bases. CDR1 is SNHLY and CDR2 is FYNNEI in the germline V gene. The CDR3 covers 16 residues. V was clipped by 10 bases and J by 2 bases, with 24 bases between them.

This chain links TRBV27 with TRBJ1-2; D unresolved. The CDR3 is made up of 14 amino acids. Germline V gene sequence: CDR1 MNHEY, CDR2 SMNVEV (reference sequence). Deletions cut 2 bases from V and 2 bases from J, with 9 bases between. The CDR3 is CASSLARMNYGYTF. CDR3 DNA sequence: TGTGCCAGCAGTTTAGCCAGGATGAACTATGGCTACACCTTC.

This chain connects TRBV6-6 to TRBJ1-5, with 9 bases matching TRBD1. This CDR3 has 15 amino acids. V was clipped by 0 bases and J by 7 bases; unmatched bases: 4. CDR1 and CDR2 from the germline V gene are MNHNY and SVGAGI (reference sequence). The CDR3 DNA reads TGTGCCAGCAGTTACTCGGGACAGGGAAAACAGCCCCAGCATTTT. Translating gives CASSYSGQGKQPQHF.

This chain uses TRBV6-1 with TRBJ2-7, with TRBD2 matching 13 bases. The CDR3 is 16 amino acids. Per germline, CDR1 MNHNS and CDR2 SASEGT. The J segment lost 4 bases and the V segment lost 1 base, leaving 4 bases of the junction unmatched. CDR3 sequence: CASSEGLAGGLYEQYF. The CDR3 nucleotides are TGTGCCAGCAGTGAAGGACTAGCGGGAGGACTTTACGAGCAGTACTTC.

CDR3 coding DNA: TGCAGCGTTGAAGTGGGCAGGGTAGGCAATGAGCAGTTCTTC. Protein sequence: CSVEVGRVGNEQFF. V is TRBV29-1 and J is TRBJ2-1; D perhaps matches TRBD1 (5 bases). Looked up from germline, CDR1 is SQVTM and CDR2 is ANQGSEA. The CDR3 totals 14 residues. V lost 1 base and J lost 6, with 13 bases in between.

The CDR3 spells CASSGQGTYNEQFF. The DNA for the CDR3 is TGTGCCAGCAGCGGACAGGGAACCTACAATGAGCAGTTCTTC. This chain joins TRBV6-5 and TRBJ2-1, with 8 positions matching TRBD1. Trimming at V came to 6 bases and at J to 2 bases, leaving 3 bases not matched to a gene. CDR1 is MNHEY and CDR2 is SVGAGI in the germline V gene. The CDR3 consists of 14 residues.

V is TRBV4-3 and J is TRBJ2-3, with D unclear. CDR3 size: 14 residues. The V and J ends lost 0 bases and 4 bases respectively, with 8 bases between them. Germline V gene lookup returns CDR1 LGHNA and CDR2 YSLEER. In DNA, the CDR3 is TGCGCCAGCAGCCAAGAAGCCGTATCAGATACGCAGTATTTT. It translates to CASSQEAVSDTQYF.

This rearrangement joins TRBV4-1 to TRBJ2-1; 9 positions agree with TRBD2. V gave up 1 base and J gave up 4 bases; unmatched junction bases: 2. Germline lookup yields CDR1 MGHRA and CDR2 YSYEKL. The CDR3 spans 15 residues. The CDR3 spells CASSQGLAVYNEQFF. CDR3 DNA sequence: TGCGCCAGCAGCCAAGGACTAGCGGTATACAATGAGCAGTTCTTC.

The J gene is TRBJ1-2, the V gene TRBV19, with TRBD1 matching 9 bases. The CDR3 contains 13 residues. Germline V gives CDR1 LNHDA, CDR2 SQIVND (reference sequence). V lost 8 bases, J lost 4 bases, and 5 bases stayed unmatched. The CDR3 DNA follows: TGTGCCAGTTATACAGGGGGCGTCTATGGCTACACCTTC. It translates to CASYTGGVYGYTF.